These 21 T cell receptor beta chains came from one sample sequenced in a study of post-analysis software for immune sequencing data. These TCRs are of unknown antigen specificity. The TCR beta cDNA libraries contained unique molecular identifiers. TCRdb reprocessed the PCR reads with MiXCR, giving one entry per CDR3 protein. Of roughly 730,000 distinct CDR3 sequences in the sample, around 27% were seen once. Regarding the study as a whole: Patients had higher frequencies than controls of five or six TRBV segments, including TRBV5-6, TRBV5-1 and TRBV20-1.

The sample taken for sequencing was blood. The receptors originated from a girl aged 5-17 years with multiple sclerosis.

This chain joins TRBV12-3 or TRBV12-4 and TRBJ2-3, with 9 positions matching TRBD2. The CDR3 totals 15 residues. Losses at the gene ends were 4 bases for V and 3 bases for J; bases not matched to a gene: 5. CDR3 coding DNA: TGTGCCAGCAGTTGGGCGGGAGGGCTAACAGATACGCAGTATTTT. It is translated as CASSWAGGLTDTQYF.

In this sample, this clonotype turned up a few times. The genes are TRBV2 and TRBJ1-1, with 7 nucleotides matching TRBD1. The CDR3 has 13 residues. Germline values: CDR1 SNHLY, CDR2 FYNNEI. With V trimmed by 10 bases and J by 1 base, 6 bases remained unmatched. CDR3 sequence reads: CATLRDRNTEAFF. In DNA form, the CDR3 reads TGTGCCACGCTACGGGACAGGAACACTGAAGCTTTCTTT.

The chain joins TRBV20-1 to TRBJ1-5; possibly TRBD1 for D (5 bases). Looked up from germline, CDR1 is DFQATT and CDR2 is SNEGSKA (reference sequence). Trimming stripped 0 bases from V and 1 base from J, with 22 bases between. CDR3 length: 19 residues. The CDR3 sequence: CSARDTSGGLIVSNQPQHF. CDR3 coding DNA: TGCAGTGCTAGAGATACATCCGGGGGGTTAATCGTGAGCAATCAGCCCCAGCATTTT.

The rearrangement links TRBV14 to TRBJ2-7; 7 bases are shared with TRBD1. The ends lost 3 bases at V and 2 bases at J; junction bases unmatched: 13. The CDR3 runs to 17 residues. In germline, CDR1 is SGHDN, CDR2 FVKESK. This CDR3 is CASSHSLDRYFAYEQYF. For the CDR3, the DNA is TGTGCCAGCAGCCATTCTTTGGACAGGTATTTCGCCTACGAGCAGTACTTC.

V usage is TRBV12-3 or TRBV12-4 and J usage is TRBJ1-1; D unresolved. This CDR3 has 13 residues. V lost 3 bases and J lost 4, with 9 bases in between. DNA of the CDR3: TGTGCCAGCAGTTTGGTTGCGGGCACTGAAGCTTTCTTT. Its translation is CASSLVAGTEAFF.

This chain uses TRBV20-1 with TRBJ2-1, with 8 bases lining up with TRBD2. The CDR3 totals 16 residues. After removal of 5 bases from V and 4 bases from J, the junction contained 13 bases not matched to a gene. Germline CDR1 and CDR2: DFQATT and SNEGSKA (reference sequence). The CDR3 loop reads CSAQNERGSIYNEQFF. The CDR3 DNA reads TGCAGTGCTCAGAACGAGCGGGGGAGTATATACAATGAGCAGTTCTTC.

This clonotype has just a few counts. The rearrangement uses TRBV2 and TRBJ2-1; D perhaps matches TRBD2 (5 bases). V lost 7 bases to trimming and J lost 8 bases, with 18 bases between them. The germline V gene encodes CDR1 SNHLY and CDR2 FYNNEI. The CDR3 has 14 residues. Here the CDR3 reads CASTERLDPHEQFF. The CDR3 bases are TGTGCCAGCACCGAGCGGTTAGATCCCCATGAGCAGTTCTTC. Combining the CDR3 with reference TRBV2 and TRBJ2-1 gives the whole variable domain EPEVTQTPSHQVTQMGQEVILRCVPISNHLYFYWYRQILGQKVEFLVSFYNNEISEKSEIFDDQFSVERPDGSNFTLKIRSTKLEDSAMYFCASTERLDPHEQFFGPGTRLTVL.

This clonotype occurred a few times. V and J are TRBV29-1 and TRBJ2-7; TRBD1 matches at 9 bases. Germline V gives CDR1 SQVTM, CDR2 ANQGSEA. J gave up 3 bases and V 4 bases, and 4 bases lay outside the gene matches. The CDR3 sequence is 13 residues long. CDR3 DNA sequence: TGCAGCGTTGGCCGGGACAGGGACTACGAGCAGTACTTC. Amino acids: CSVGRDRDYEQYF.

In this sample, this clonotype turned up a few times. The V and J genes are TRBV6-5 and TRBJ2-1, with 7 bases aligning to TRBD2. The CDR3 sequence is 14 residues long. Germline CDR1 is MNHEY and CDR2 is SVGAGI. V lost 8 bases, J lost 7 bases, and 11 bases stayed unmatched. The CDR3 sequence: CASHSGIVRNEQFF. CDR3 DNA sequence: TGTGCCAGCCACAGCGGGATTGTCAGGAATGAGCAGTTCTTC.

Concerning this clonotype: The germline gene is not matched at one end of the junction; a read error may be the cause. V is TRBV24-1 and J is TRBJ2-6; 11 bases map to TRBD1. The CDR3 totals 18 residues. Germline assignment: CDR1 KGHDR and CDR2 SFDVKD. CDR3 region: CATNDHGQGAFGANVRTF. The DNA for the CDR3 is TGTGCCACCAATGACCACGGACAGGGGGCCTTTGGGGCCAACGTCCGGACTTTC.

V gene TRBV20-1 combines with J gene TRBJ2-1; perhaps TRBD1 as D (5 bases). The germline V gene has CDR1 DFQATT and CDR2 SNEGSKA (reference sequence). V dropped 3 bases and J dropped 4 bases, with 19 bases sitting between them. This CDR3 is built from 16 residues. Here the CDR3 reads CSASLAGQGAYNEQFF. The CDR3, as DNA: TGCAGTGCTAGTTTAGCCGGGCAGGGTGCTTACAATGAGCAGTTCTTC.

The chain recombines TRBV6-2 or TRBV6-3 with TRBJ2-7; possible D gene TRBD2, 6 bases. V shed 5 bases and J shed 3 bases, with 14 bases lying between them. Germline V gives CDR1 MNHEY, CDR2 SVGEGT. CDR3 size: 14 residues. CDR3 bases: TGTGCCAGCAGTACTAGCTCGTCCTTCTACGAGCAGTACTTC. It translates to CASSTSSSFYEQYF.

This clonotype was detected a few times. V usage is TRBV6-2 or TRBV6-3 and J usage is TRBJ2-7, with D maybe TRBD1 (5 bases). Between the trimmed V and J ends, which lost 6 bases and 2 bases, there was a span of 17 bases. Per germline, CDR1 MNHEY and CDR2 SVGEGT. This CDR3 spans 15 amino acids. The CDR3 DNA is TGTGCCAGCAGGAGAGACAGATCCACGGCCTACGAGCAGTACTTC. It encodes CASRRDRSTAYEQYF.

This chain connects TRBV6-2 or TRBV6-3 to TRBJ2-7; D perhaps matches TRBD1 (6 bases). The J call is in doubt because the DNA end fits TRBJ2-5 better. The CDR3 spans 14 residues. Germline CDR1 reads MNHEY; CDR2 reads SVGEGT. The CDR3 coding sequence is TGTGCCAGCGGCGGTACAGGGAAGGGGGAGACCCAGTACTTC. Protein sequence: CASGGTGKGETQYF.

This clonotype was seen at least ten times. The V call is TRBV7-2, the J call TRBJ2-5; 8 bases align to TRBD1. The CDR3 is made up of 16 amino acids. Germline CDR1 and CDR2: SGHTA and FQGNSA. V trimming: 1 base; J trimming: 1 base; junction bases outside the gene matches: 5. The CDR3 here is CASSLGGQAAQETQYF. In DNA form, the CDR3 reads TGTGCCAGCAGCTTAGGGGGACAGGCGGCCCAAGAGACCCAGTACTTC. Looking up the rest from reference TRBV7-2 and TRBJ2-5 gives the full variable domain: GAGVSQSPSNKVTEKGKDVELRCDPISGHTALYWYRQSLGQGLEFLIYFQGNSAPDKSGLPSDRFSAERTGGSVSTLTIQRTQQEDSAVYLCASSLGGQAAQETQYFGPGTRLLVL.

This chain connects TRBV9 to TRBJ2-3; 9 nucleotides line up with TRBD2. Germline CDR1 is SGDLS and CDR2 is YYNGEE. V gave up 0 bases and J gave up 5 bases; unmatched junction bases: 7. The CDR3 has 16 residues. This CDR3 reads CASSVVGGGAGDTQYF. In nucleotides, the CDR3 is TGTGCCAGCAGCGTAGTTGGCGGGGGGGCAGGAGATACGCAGTATTTT. The full variable domain, completed using reference TRBV9 and TRBJ2-3, is DSGVTQTPKHLITATGQRVTLRCSPRSGDLSVYWYQQSLDQGLQFLIQYYNGEERAKGNILERFSAQQFPDLHSELNLSSLELGDSALYFCASSVVGGGAGDTQYFGPGTRLTVL.

CDR3 residues: CASSTGQGETSYEQYF. CDR3 in DNA: TGTGCCAGCAGTACAGGACAGGGGGAAACCTCCTACGAGCAGTACTTC. The chain links TRBV6-6 to TRBJ2-7; TRBD1 matches 10 bases. The length of the CDR3 is 16 residues. In germline, CDR1 is MNHNY, CDR2 SVGAGI (reference sequence). Germline trimming cut 5 bases from V and 0 bases from J; bases unmatched to any gene: 7.

This clonotype was found many times. The chain has TRBV10-1 and TRBJ1-1, with 7 positions matching TRBD1. Trimming removed 6 bases from V and 0 bases from J; junction bases left unmatched: 1. CDR3 length: 13 residues. Germline CDR1 and CDR2: WNHNN and SYGVQD (reference sequence). CDR3 residues: CASRQGMNTEAFF. CDR3 coding DNA: TGCGCCAGCAGACAGGGGATGAACACTGAAGCTTTCTTT.

The sample holds one count of this clonotype. The chain joins TRBV6-2 or TRBV6-3 to TRBJ1-2; 7 bases are shared with TRBD1. V gave up 10 bases and J gave up 8 bases; unmatched junction bases: 16. CDR1 MNHEY and CDR2 SVGEGT come from the germline V gene. The CDR3 contains 14 residues. CDR3 DNA sequence: TGTGCCACAATGCCCGTTGAGGGACAGAACGGCTACACCTTC. This translates into CATMPVEGQNGYTF.

The count of this clonotype is one. A single base separates this from a much larger clone, so it may be a read error. The V gene is TRBV29-1, the J gene TRBJ2-4; D unclear. The V gene lost 1 base and the J gene lost 15 bases, with 19 bases spanning the gap. The germline V gene encodes CDR1 SQVTM and CDR2 ANQGSEA. The CDR3 is 13 amino acids. CDR3 sequence reads: CSVEGAGAYERYF. The CDR3 nucleotides are TGCAGCGTTGAAGGGGCAGGCGCCTACGAGCGGTACTTC.

This clonotype has only a few counts. The genes are TRBV5-1 and TRBJ2-7; D perhaps matches TRBD2 (6 bases). The CDR3 totals 14 residues. V dropped 3 bases and J dropped 3 bases, with 13 bases sitting between them. Germline values: CDR1 SGHRS, CDR2 YFSETQ. CDR3 DNA sequence: TGCGCCAGCAGCTCGGGGGACGGCCACTACGAGCAGTACTTC. Translation gives CASSSGDGHYEQYF. Complete variable domain (other parts from reference TRBV5-1 and TRBJ2-7): KAGVTQTPRYLIKTRGQQVTLSCSPISGHRSVSWYQQTPGQGLQFLFEYFSETQRNKGNFPGRFSGRQFSNSRSEMNVSTLELGDSALYLCASSSGDGHYEQYFGPGTRLTVT.